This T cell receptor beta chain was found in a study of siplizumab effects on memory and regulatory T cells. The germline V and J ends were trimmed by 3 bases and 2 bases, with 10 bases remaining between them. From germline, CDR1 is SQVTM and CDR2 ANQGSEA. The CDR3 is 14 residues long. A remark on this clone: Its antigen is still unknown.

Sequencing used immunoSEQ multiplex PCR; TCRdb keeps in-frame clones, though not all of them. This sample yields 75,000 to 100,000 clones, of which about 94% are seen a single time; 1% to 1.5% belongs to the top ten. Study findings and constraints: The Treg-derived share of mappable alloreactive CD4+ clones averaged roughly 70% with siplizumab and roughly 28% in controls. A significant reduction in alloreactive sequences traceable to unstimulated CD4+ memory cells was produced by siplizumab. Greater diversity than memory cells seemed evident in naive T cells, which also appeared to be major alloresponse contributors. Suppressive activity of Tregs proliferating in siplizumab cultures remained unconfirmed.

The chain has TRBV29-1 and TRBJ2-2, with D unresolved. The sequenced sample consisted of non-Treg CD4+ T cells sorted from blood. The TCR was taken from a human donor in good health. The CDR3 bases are TGCAGCGTTGACGCGGCGCCCAACACCGGGGAGCTGTTTTTT. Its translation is CSVDAAPNTGELFF.